These 11 T cell receptor beta chains were all obtained from the same sample, sequenced in a study of T-cell memory formation after mild COVID-19. TCRdb itself ran the 5' RACE reads through MiXCR, one entry per CDR3 protein. The sample holds more than 150,000 distinct CDR3 sequences; under 20% are singletons and the top ten take 3.9%. Material: PBMCs or a T cell subset sorted from them (not recorded which). All receptors derive from a man aged 18-30 years who had mild COVID-19 (a few samples of this study predate the infection). Cell type and time point are not known.

J is TRBJ2-2 and V is TRBV24-1; no reliable D call. The CDR3 covers 13 residues. V gave up 3 bases and J gave up 2 bases, with 3 bases separating them. Germline values: CDR1 KGHDR, CDR2 SFDVKD. The CDR3 DNA reads as TGTGCCACCAGTGATCGAAACACCGGGGAGCTGTTTTTT. Its translation: CATSDRNTGELFF.

The J gene is TRBJ1-4, the V gene TRBV9; 11 bases are a match to TRBD1. The V gene end was trimmed by 3 bases and the J gene end by 8 bases; junction bases not matched to a gene: 3. The CDR3 runs 14 residues. In germline, CDR1 is SGDLS, CDR2 YYNGEE. CDR3 sequence (DNA): TGTGCCAGCAGCGCGGACAGGGGGCGAGAAAAACTGTTTTTT. It is translated as CASSADRGREKLFF. Supplemented by reference TRBV9 and TRBJ1-4, the full variable domain reads DSGVTQTPKHLITATGQRVTLRCSPRSGDLSVYWYQQSLDQGLQFLIQYYNGEERAKGNILERFSAQQFPDLHSELNLSSLELGDSALYFCASSADRGREKLFFGSGTQLSVL.

This sequence joins TRBV7-2 and TRBJ2-6, with 7 bases matching TRBD1. Looked up from germline, CDR1 is SGHTA and CDR2 is FQGNSA. The length of the CDR3 is 16 residues. Losses at the gene ends were 5 bases for V and 2 bases for J; bases not matched to a gene: 6. CDR3: CASSAGTGAGANVLTF. Here the CDR3 DNA reads TGTGCCAGCAGCGCCGGCACAGGGGCTGGGGCCAACGTCCTGACTTTC. Based on the CDR3 plus reference TRBV7-2 and TRBJ2-6, the full variable domain is GAGVSQSPSNKVTEKGKDVELRCDPISGHTALYWYRQSLGQGLEFLIYFQGNSAPDKSGLPSDRFSAERTGGSVSTLTIQRTQQEDSAVYLCASSAGTGAGANVLTFGAGSRLTVL.

The chain is built from TRBV5-1 and TRBJ1-6; D perhaps matches TRBD1 (6 bases). There are 13 residues in the CDR3. V was trimmed by 4 bases and J by 6 bases, leaving 8 bases between them. Per the germline V gene, CDR1 is SGHRS and CDR2 is YFSETQ. The CDR3 DNA follows: TGCGCCAGCAGCAACAGGGCTAATTCACCCCTCCACTTT. As protein: CASSNRANSPLHF.

This sequence joins TRBV5-5 and TRBJ1-5, with 7 bases identical to TRBD1. Germline CDR1 SGHKS, CDR2 YYEKEE (reference sequence). The CDR3 covers 14 residues. J lost 7 bases, V lost 1 base, and 5 bases had no gene match. CDR3 sequence reads: CASSLRTGDQPQHF. DNA for the CDR3: TGTGCCAGCAGCTTGAGGACAGGAGACCAGCCCCAGCATTTT. Complete variable domain (other parts from reference TRBV5-5 and TRBJ1-5): DAGVTQSPTHLIKTRGQQVTLRCSPISGHKSVSWYQQVLGQGPQFIFQYYEKEERGRGNFPDRFSARQFPNYSSELNVNALLLGDSALYLCASSLRTGDQPQHFGDGTRLSIL.

This clonotype was detected only a few times. This chain connects TRBV3-1 to TRBJ1-1; weak D call: TRBD1 (5 bases). V was pared by 6 bases and J by 6 bases, with 11 bases between. Germline lookup yields CDR1 LGHDT and CDR2 YNNKEL (reference sequence). This CDR3 has 12 amino acids. CDR3 amino acids: CASRLEGSEAFF. The CDR3 region has the DNA TGTGCCAGCAGACTAGAGGGGTCTGAAGCTTTCTTT.

This chain links TRBV7-9 with TRBJ1-4; D not resolved. CDR1 SEHNR and CDR2 FQNEAQ come from the germline V gene (reference sequence). The CDR3 runs 15 residues. Between the trimmed V and J ends, which lost 5 bases and 8 bases, there was a span of 18 bases. The CDR3: CASSPTTSFSEKLFF. The CDR3 nucleotides read TGTGCCAGCAGCCCCACGACATCCTTTTCCGAAAAACTGTTTTTT.

This chain joins TRBV7-2 and TRBJ1-6; possible D gene TRBD1, 6 bases. The germline gives CDR1 SGHTA, CDR2 FQGNSA. This CDR3 contains 17 residues. Trimming removed 5 bases at V and 1 base at J, with 15 bases between. The CDR3 is CASSLSKGESYNSPLHF. CDR3 in DNA: TGTGCCAGCAGCCTCTCCAAGGGGGAATCCTATAATTCACCCCTCCACTTT.

This clonotype appeared a few times. The V gene is TRBV7-9, the J gene TRBJ2-3, with D perhaps being TRBD1 or TRBD2 (5 bases each). V lost 7 bases and J 6 bases, leaving 11 bases between the germline ends. CDR3 length equals 12 residues. Germline CDR1 SEHNR, CDR2 FQNEAQ (reference sequence). CDR3: CASKRDADTQYF. The CDR3 DNA is TGTGCCAGCAAAAGGGACGCGGATACGCAGTATTTT. The complete variable domain, with remaining parts taken from reference TRBV7-9 and TRBJ2-3, reads DTGVSQNPRHKITKRGQNVTFRCDPISEHNRLYWYRQTLGQGPEFLTYFQNEAQLEKSRLLSDRFSAERPKGSFSTLEIQRTEQGDSAMYLCASKRDADTQYFGPGTRLTVL.

The chain employs TRBV7-9 and TRBJ1-1, with unresolved D. The length of the CDR3 is 13 residues. Trimming left V 3 bases short and J 3 bases short, with 8 bases between. From germline, CDR1 is SEHNR and CDR2 FQNEAQ (reference sequence). As DNA, the CDR3 is TGTGCCAGCAGCTTGGAGGACCACACTGAAGCTTTCTTT. Encoded protein: CASSLEDHTEAFF.

The chain links TRBV28 to TRBJ1-1; no clear D. CDR3 length equals 12 residues. The germline V gene encodes CDR1 MDHEN and CDR2 SYDVKM. Deletions cut 1 base from V and 11 bases from J, with 11 bases between. The CDR3 DNA reads TGTGCCAGCAGTTTATCCGGCGAGAGGGCTTTCTTT. This codes for CASSLSGERAFF. Using reference TRBV28 and TRBJ1-1 for the parts outside the CDR3, the full variable domain is DVKVTQSSRYLVKRTGEKVFLECVQDMDHENMFWYRQDPGLGLRLIYFSYDVKMKEKGDIPEGYSVSREKKERFSLILESASTNQTSMYLCASSLSGERAFFGQGTRLTVV.